This T cell receptor (beta chain) was documented in a study of CD8+ T cells in alopecia areata. CDR1 LGHNA and CDR2 YNFKEQ come from the germline V gene. The CDR3 has 15 amino acids. V gave up 1 base and J gave up 0 bases, with 9 bases separating them. Extracted RNA was reverse transcribed, and the resulting cDNA served as sequencing template. The method was immunoSEQ multiplex PCR; TCRdb's version includes in-frame clones alone and lacks a portion of them. The table records 100,000 to 150,000 clones, about 47% of them present only once. V usage is TRBV4-2 and J usage is TRBJ1-1, with a weak D call TRBD1 (6 bases). The TCR sequence derives from a human donor with alopecia areata. The material was CD8+ T cells sorted from blood, obtained at week 0. In DNA, the CDR3 is TGTGCCAGCAGCCAAGGTCAGGGGATGAACACTGAAGCTTTCTTT. Its translation is CASSQGQGMNTEAFF.